This T cell receptor beta chain is from a study of T cell responses to AZD1222 COVID-19 vaccine. A remark on this clone: Its antigen is currently unknown.

Profiling relied on immunoSEQ multiplex PCR, and the TCRdb table lists in-frame clones only, not all of them. The sample shows 100,000 or so clones, about 86% of them seen only once. V trimming: 7 bases; J trimming: 4 bases; junction bases outside the gene matches: 12. Germline V CDR1 and CDR2: SGHRS, YFSETQ. CDR3 length equals 16 residues. The study, taken as a whole, reports: The sample set comprised mostly white British donors with more females, and clonal diversity was possibly underestimated. Targets within unmutated variant regions were reportedly found for nearly half of spike-specific TCRs. Along spike, vaccine-associated CD4 TCRs were found throughout, with dominance at 160-218 and 743-854.

This chain joins TRBV5-1 and TRBJ2-1; TRBD2 matches at 9 bases. The sample here was peripheral blood, taken on day 0 of AZD1222 vaccination. This receptor was obtained from an adult in good health. This CDR3 is CASFSAAGGPYNEQFF. As DNA, the CDR3 is TGCGCCAGCTTCTCGGCGGCGGGGGGGCCTTACAATGAGCAGTTCTTC.